Presented here are 12 T cell receptor beta chains from one specimen sequenced in a study of T cells in Graves' hyperthyroidism and ophthalmopathy. From RNA transcripts, TCR beta CDR3 regions were amplified. The HTBI primer set drove a first-round RT-PCR of the TCR CDR3. TCRdb used MiXCR to reprocess the multiplex PCR reads, holding one entry per CDR3 protein. In the table there are hundreds of thousands of distinct CDR3 sequences, 11% to 15% of which are singletons. Sequencing was carried out using blood. The receptors stem from a woman in her twenties or thirties with Graves' hyperthyroidism that later progressed to Graves' ophthalmopathy.

This clonotype was recorded at least ten times. The chain carries TRBV6-2 or TRBV6-3 and TRBJ2-3; D is perhaps TRBD1 or TRBD2 (6 bases each). Germline CDR1 and CDR2: MNHEY and SVGEGT. V was shortened by 8 bases and J by 6 bases, with 21 bases between the two germline ends. The CDR3 runs to 15 residues. The CDR3 reads CASSAIPEGGDTQYF. In nucleotides, the CDR3 is TGTGCCAGCTCCGCCATCCCCGAGGGGGGCGATACGCAGTATTTT.

The table lists this clonotype with many counts. This may come from a read error, since a much larger clone is one base off. The genes are TRBV27 and TRBJ1-1; D unclear. CDR1 and CDR2 from the germline V gene are MNHEY and SMNVEV (reference sequence). The V end lost 6 bases, the J end lost 0 bases, and 5 bases lay between the germline ends. This CDR3 contains 12 residues. In nucleotides, the CDR3 is TGTGCCAGCAGCGACATGAACACTGAAGCTTTCTTT. This gives the protein CASSDMNTEAFF.

This clonotype was observed at least ten times. The genes are TRBV12-3 or TRBV12-4 and TRBJ2-7; possibly TRBD1 for D (6 bases). Trimming shortened V by 4 bases and J by 0 bases, and 13 bases separated the two germline ends. The CDR3 length is 15 residues. The CDR3 sequence: CASSYSGTPSYEQYF. The CDR3 region has the DNA TGTGCCAGCAGTTATTCCGGGACACCCTCCTACGAGCAGTACTTC.

The table lists this clonotype with a few counts. The chain carries TRBV7-3 and TRBJ2-1; 10 bases fit TRBD2. Germline V lookup: CDR1 SGHTA, CDR2 FQGTGA. The CDR3 spans 17 residues. Unmatched junction bases numbered 12, after V lost 4 bases and J lost 6 bases. CDR3: CASSYLNLAGGGNEQFF. CDR3 coding DNA: TGTGCCAGCAGCTATCTAAACTTAGCGGGAGGTGGCAATGAGCAGTTCTTC.

This clonotype was detected ten times or more. The chain recombines TRBV5-8 with TRBJ2-7; D might be TRBD2 (5 bases). Looked up from germline, CDR1 is SGHTS and CDR2 is YDEGEE. The CDR3 totals 13 residues. V was cut by 1 base and J by 2 bases, with 7 bases left in between. CDR3 in DNA: TGTGCCAGCAGCTTGTACGGGGCCTACGAGCAGTACTTC. Residues: CASSLYGAYEQYF.

This clonotype came up a few times. The chain recombines TRBV28 with TRBJ1-2, with no clear D. V was pared by 8 bases and J by 3 bases, with 13 bases between. Germline loops: CDR1 MDHEN, CDR2 SYDVKM. The CDR3 is 13 residues long. DNA of the CDR3: TGTGCCAGCGGTGGCCAGGCGCACTATGGCTACACCTTC. Residues: CASGGQAHYGYTF.

The table lists this clonotype with many counts. The CDR3 loop reads CAISDPGSYEQYF. CDR3 nucleotide sequence: TGTGCCATCAGTGACCCGGGTTCCTACGAGCAGTACTTC. This sequence joins TRBV10-3 and TRBJ2-7; the D is unclear. The CDR3 has 13 residues. Germline V lookup: CDR1 ENHRY, CDR2 SYGVKD. V lost 3 bases and J lost 1, with 7 bases in between.

Ten or more counts support this clonotype. The rearrangement uses TRBV12-3 or TRBV12-4 and TRBJ1-2, with D possibly being TRBD1 (6 bases). V lost 7 bases and J lost 1, with 16 bases in between. CDR3 length equals 15 residues. CDR3 in DNA: TGTGCCAGCACTCCCAACAGGGCCCATAACTATGGCTACACCTTC. It is translated as CASTPNRAHNYGYTF.

A few counts support this clonotype. J is TRBJ2-7 and V is TRBV18; 8 nucleotides line up with TRBD1. V shed 4 bases, J shed 2 bases, and the junction held 7 bases outside the gene matches. The CDR3 runs to 15 residues. Germline V gene lookup returns CDR1 KGHSH and CDR2 LQKENI. The CDR3 DNA is TGTGCCAGCTCACTTCAGACAGGGGATCCCTACGAGCAGTACTTC. Protein sequence: CASSLQTGDPYEQYF.

About this clonotype: At one boundary the junction diverges from the germline segment, which might be a read error. CDR3 nucleotide sequence: TGTGCGAGCAGCTTAATTAGTAACCGCAACACTGAAGCTTTCTTT. Protein: CASSLISNRNTEAFF. The chain recombines TRBV11-3 with TRBJ1-1, with D hard to call. Germline V gives CDR1 SGHNT, CDR2 YENEEA. This CDR3 region has 15 residues.

This clonotype was seen ten or more times. The V and J genes are TRBV27 and TRBJ1-2, with 9 bases that match TRBD1. The germline gives CDR1 MNHEY, CDR2 SMNVEV (reference sequence). Losses at the gene ends were 10 bases for V and 4 bases for J; bases not matched to a gene: 10. CDR3 length: 14 residues. The CDR3 nucleotides are TGTGCCACGCAGGACAGGGGCGGTAGCTATGGCTACACCTTC. Its protein is CATQDRGGSYGYTF.

This clonotype showed up many times. The rearrangement joins TRBV2 to TRBJ2-7, with 12 bases matching TRBD1. CDR1 and CDR2 (germline): SNHLY, FYNNEI. V was clipped by 7 bases and J by 7 bases; unmatched bases: 5. The CDR3 spans 13 residues. CDR3 nucleotide sequence: TGTGCCAGCATTTGGGACAGGGGGCAAGAGCAGTACTTC. Amino acids: CASIWDRGQEQYF.